The T cell receptor beta chain under discussion was sequenced for a study of OX40 agonist ivuxolimab in advanced cancers. Broadly, across the study: Ivuxolimab, which targeted the costimulatory receptor OX40 (CD134), was an agonistic, fully human IgG2 monoclonal antibody. Three dose-escalation patients achieved partial responses, one with hepatocellular carcinoma and two with cutaneous melanoma. Of the 50 or so patients in dose escalation, around 19 had hepatocellular carcinoma, some 15 had melanoma, 9 had renal cell carcinoma and 9 had head and neck cancer. In the dose-escalation cohort, 70% to 85% of patients were male, and the mean age was approximately 55 years, with a range of about 23 to 85. Peripheral TCRbeta sequencing was intended to test whether TCR sequence diversity was altered and clonal T-cell expansion was caused by ivuxolimab. Prior anti-PD-1, anti-PD-L1 or anti-CTLA-4 therapy was permitted, and checkpoint inhibitors had been received by around 40% of dose-escalation patients. Intravenous ivuxolimab was administered to patients every 2 weeks at six dose levels: 0.01, 0.1, 0.3, 1.5, 3 and 10 mg/kg. The paper describes the monotherapy dose-escalation part (N ≈ 49 patients) of the phase I trial of ivuxolimab. Broad study findings and their caveats: Low levels of normalized T-cell clonal expansion were also seen in some patients who did not respond. Which antigens the clonally expanded peripheral T cells were specific for was not determined. In partial responders in the 0.1-3.0 mg/kg groups, normalized peripheral clonal expansion was found to be among the lowest, especially among CD8+ T cells. At doses from 0.1 to 3.0 mg/kg, clonal expansion was seen in both CD4+ and CD8+ blood T cells between baseline and week 6. On average, CD8+ T cells showed more expanded clones than CD4+ T cells after ivuxolimab.

This clone was picked up one time. It has no known antigen specificity. Qualities for individual bases were not recorded, and no much larger clone is one base off. Patients with a history of autoimmune disease or receiving systemic immunosuppression were excluded from the trial. In every dose cohort, peripheral blood was drawn for TCR sequencing at baseline, cycle 4 day 1, and cycle 7 day 1. The samples were taken from a phase I, first-in-human, multicenter, open-label dose-escalation trial of ivuxolimab. Adults with locally advanced or metastatic melanoma, renal cell, hepatocellular, or head and neck squamous cell carcinoma were enrolled in the trial. Before TCR sequencing, CD4+ and CD8+ T cells were separately sorted from peripheral blood. Genomic DNA was extracted from sorted cells for sequencing of the TCRbeta CDR3 region. The immunoSEQ Assay was used for sequencing of TCRbeta CDR3 regions. TCRdb took this table from immuneACCESS and kept in-frame rearrangements with V and J called. Such tables lack part of the clones; where checked against another copy, unresolved V genes explain under half of the gap, and the rest is unexplained. The table for this sample lists roughly 100,000 clones; over 85% of them were counted only once. 0.65% to 0.95% of the sample goes to the ten largest clones.

Trimming costs V 3 bases and J 4 bases, and their ends lie 9 bases apart. The CDR3 holds 13 amino acids from the cysteine to the phenylalanine. The read is trimmed to its CDR3 DNA, 39 bases read in frame from base 1. The germline V gene (reference sequence) gives CDR1 as SEHNR and CDR2 as FQNEAQ. This material consisted of CD4+ or CD8+ T cells sorted from blood, taken in a trial of the OX40 agonist ivuxolimab. Recombination connected TRBV7-9 to TRBJ1-1; 5 matching bases give a weak D call of TRBD1. The receptor was isolated from an adult with an advanced solid tumor such as melanoma, head and neck, liver or kidney cancer. Read as DNA, the sequence is TGTGCCAGCAGCTTTGAGGGGACCACTGAAGCTTTCTTT. Its protein is CASSFEGTTEAFF.